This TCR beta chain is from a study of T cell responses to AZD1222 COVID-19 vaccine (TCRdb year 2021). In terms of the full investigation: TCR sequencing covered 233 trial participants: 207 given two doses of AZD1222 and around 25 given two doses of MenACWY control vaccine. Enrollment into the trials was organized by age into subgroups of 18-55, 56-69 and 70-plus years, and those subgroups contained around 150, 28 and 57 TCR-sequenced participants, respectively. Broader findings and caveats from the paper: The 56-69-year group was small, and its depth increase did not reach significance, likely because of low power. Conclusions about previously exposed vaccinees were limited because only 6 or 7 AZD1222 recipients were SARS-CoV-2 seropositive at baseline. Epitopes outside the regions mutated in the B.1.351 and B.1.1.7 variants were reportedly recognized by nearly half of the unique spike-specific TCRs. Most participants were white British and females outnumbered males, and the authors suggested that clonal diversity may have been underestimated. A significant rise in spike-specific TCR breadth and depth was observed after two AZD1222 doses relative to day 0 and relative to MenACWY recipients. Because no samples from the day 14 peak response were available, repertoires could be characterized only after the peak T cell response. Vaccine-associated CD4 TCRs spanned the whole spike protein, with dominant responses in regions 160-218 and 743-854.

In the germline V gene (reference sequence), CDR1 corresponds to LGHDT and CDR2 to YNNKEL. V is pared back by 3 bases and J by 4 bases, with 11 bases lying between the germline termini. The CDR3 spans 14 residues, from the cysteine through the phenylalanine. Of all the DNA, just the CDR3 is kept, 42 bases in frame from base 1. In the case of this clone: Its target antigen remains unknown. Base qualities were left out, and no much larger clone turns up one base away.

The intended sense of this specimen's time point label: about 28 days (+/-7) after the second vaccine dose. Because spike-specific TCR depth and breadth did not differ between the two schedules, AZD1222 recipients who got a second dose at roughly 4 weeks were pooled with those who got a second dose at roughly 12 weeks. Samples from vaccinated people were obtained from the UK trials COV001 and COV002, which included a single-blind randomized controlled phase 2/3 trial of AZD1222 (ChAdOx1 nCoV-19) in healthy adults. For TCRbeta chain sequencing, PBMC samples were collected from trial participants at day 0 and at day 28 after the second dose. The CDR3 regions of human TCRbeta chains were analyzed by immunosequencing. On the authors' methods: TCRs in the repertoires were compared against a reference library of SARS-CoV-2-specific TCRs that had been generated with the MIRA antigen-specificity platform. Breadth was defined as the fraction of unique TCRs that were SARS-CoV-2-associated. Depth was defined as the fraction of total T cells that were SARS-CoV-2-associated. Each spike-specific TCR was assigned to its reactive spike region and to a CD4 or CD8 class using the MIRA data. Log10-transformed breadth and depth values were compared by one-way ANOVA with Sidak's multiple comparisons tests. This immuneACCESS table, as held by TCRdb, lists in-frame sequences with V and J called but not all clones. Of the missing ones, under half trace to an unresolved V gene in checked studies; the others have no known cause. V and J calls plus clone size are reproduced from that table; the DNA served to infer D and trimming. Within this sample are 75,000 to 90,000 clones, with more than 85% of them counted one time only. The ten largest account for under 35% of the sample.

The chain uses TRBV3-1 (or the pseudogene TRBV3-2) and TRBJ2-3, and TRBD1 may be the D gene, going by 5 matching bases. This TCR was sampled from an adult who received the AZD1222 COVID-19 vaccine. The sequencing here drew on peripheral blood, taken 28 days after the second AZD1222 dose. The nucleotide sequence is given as TGTGCCAGCAGCCAGAAAAGGGGCGCAGATACGCAGTATTTT. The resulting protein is CASSQKRGADTQYF.